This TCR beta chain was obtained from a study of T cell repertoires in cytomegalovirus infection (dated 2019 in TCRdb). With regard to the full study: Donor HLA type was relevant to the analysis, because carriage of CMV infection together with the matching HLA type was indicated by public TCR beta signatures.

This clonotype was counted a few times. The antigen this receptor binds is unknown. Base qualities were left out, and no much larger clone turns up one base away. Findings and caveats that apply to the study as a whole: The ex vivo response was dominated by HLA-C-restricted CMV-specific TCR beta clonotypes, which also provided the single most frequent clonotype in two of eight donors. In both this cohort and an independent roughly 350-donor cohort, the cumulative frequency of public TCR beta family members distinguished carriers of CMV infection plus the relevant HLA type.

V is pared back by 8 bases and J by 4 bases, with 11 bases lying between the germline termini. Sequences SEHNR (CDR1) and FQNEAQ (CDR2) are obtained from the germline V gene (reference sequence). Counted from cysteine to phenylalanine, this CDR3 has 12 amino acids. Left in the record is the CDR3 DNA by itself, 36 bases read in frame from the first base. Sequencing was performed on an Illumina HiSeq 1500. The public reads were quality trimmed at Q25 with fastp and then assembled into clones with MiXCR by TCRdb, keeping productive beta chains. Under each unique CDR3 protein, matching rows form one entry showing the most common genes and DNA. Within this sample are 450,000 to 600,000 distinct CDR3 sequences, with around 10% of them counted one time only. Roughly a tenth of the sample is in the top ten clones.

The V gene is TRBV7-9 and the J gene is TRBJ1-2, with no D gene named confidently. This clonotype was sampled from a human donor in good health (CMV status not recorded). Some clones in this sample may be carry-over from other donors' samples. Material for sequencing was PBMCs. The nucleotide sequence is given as TGTGCCAGCGTGGCCGGAGTCTATGGCTACACCTTC. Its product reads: CASVAGVYGYTF.